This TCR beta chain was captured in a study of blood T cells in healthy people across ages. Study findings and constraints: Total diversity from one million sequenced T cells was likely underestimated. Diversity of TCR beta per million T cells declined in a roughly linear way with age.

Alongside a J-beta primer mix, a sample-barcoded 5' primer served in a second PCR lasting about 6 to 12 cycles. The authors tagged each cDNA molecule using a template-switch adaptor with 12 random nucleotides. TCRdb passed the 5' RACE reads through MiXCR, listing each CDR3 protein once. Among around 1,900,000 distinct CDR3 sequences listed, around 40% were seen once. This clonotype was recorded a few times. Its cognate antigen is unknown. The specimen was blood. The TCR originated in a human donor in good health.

As DNA, the CDR3 is TGTGCCAGCAGTCTCCCTTGGGGTAGTGAGCAGTTCTTC. Translation: CASSLPWGSEQFF. The genes are TRBV12-3 or TRBV12-4 and TRBJ2-1; D is unclear. CDR3 length: 13 amino acids. V was clipped by 5 bases and J by 9 bases, with 14 bases between them.